Listed below are T cell receptor beta chains from one sample, sequenced in a study of cytomegalovirus exposure and HLA in healthy donors. TCRdb's table, derived via immunoSEQ multiplex PCR, lists solely in-frame clones and lacks some. The sample yields about 160,000 clones, about 80% seen once. Material: PBMCs. These receptors came from a woman in her forties or fifties in good health and CMV-seropositive. Each CDR3 is given without its conserved first and last residue. D genes are given only for firm matches.

length: 12; J: TRBJ1-1; D: TRBD1; V: TRBV6-5; CDR3: ASSQTGANTEAF
length: 14; J: TRBJ2-2; D: TRBD2; V: TRBV6-5; CDR3: ASSYTTSGRAGELF
length: 12; J: TRBJ2-3; D: TRBD2; V: TRBV9; CDR3: ASSSERGADTQY
length: 12; J: TRBJ1-2; D: .; V: TRBV19; CDR3: ASSPQGFGYGYT
length: 12; J: TRBJ1-2; D: .; V: TRBV19; CDR3: ASNAGGRGYGYT
length: 13; J: TRBJ2-1; D: TRBD2; V: TRBV6-4; CDR3: ASKPEGLAGGEQF
length: 11; J: TRBJ2-5; D: .; V: TRBV6-5; CDR3: ASRQGIAETQY
length: 10; J: TRBJ2-3; D: .; V: TRBV5-6; CDR3: ASSLTVGTQY
length: 11; J: TRBJ1-2; D: .; V: TRBV7-2; CDR3: ASSLLTAYGYT
length: 13; J: TRBJ2-5; D: TRBD2; V: TRBV5-4; CDR3: ASSRSGGAGETQY
length: 12; J: TRBJ2-7; D: .; V: TRBV19; CDR3: ASSRTDSPYEQY
length: 14; J: TRBJ2-2; D: .; V: TRBV25-1; CDR3: ASSDAGGRNTGELF
length: 14; J: TRBJ1-4; D: TRBD1; V: TRBV15; CDR3: ATSPTGGAGREKLF
length: 11; J: TRBJ1-1; D: .; V: TRBV28; CDR3: ASRPPQGTEAF
length: 14; J: TRBJ2-5; D: TRBD2; V: TRBV4-1; CDR3: ASSQGPAGGWETQY
length: 14; J: TRBJ1-5; D: .; V: TRBV6-1; CDR3: ASSEGARNSNQPQH
length: 13; J: TRBJ2-7; D: .; V: TRBV5-1; CDR3: ASSLGWGTDYEQY
length: 13; J: TRBJ1-2; D: .; V: TRBV9; CDR3: ASSVEVRGGDGYT
length: 10; J: TRBJ1-2; D: .; V: TRBV5-1; CDR3: ASSSGVVGYT
length: 12; J: TRBJ1-1; D: TRBD1; V: TRBV7-2; CDR3: ASSSRTGDTEAF
length: 12; J: TRBJ2-1; D: TRBD1; V: TRBV2; CDR3: ASSGTGRYNEQF
length: 12; J: TRBJ2-7; D: TRBD1; V: TRBV6-5; CDR3: ASSYRTGGYEQY
length: 14; J: TRBJ2-1; D: TRBD1; V: TRBV25-1; CDR3: ASSEYTGGCYNEQF
length: 10; J: TRBJ1-5; D: .; V: TRBV7-9; CDR3: SSSLGGQPQH
length: 14; J: TRBJ1-4; D: TRBD1; V: TRBV9; CDR3: ASSVEQGKTNEKLF
length: 12; J: TRBJ2-3; D: .; V: TRBV4-3; CDR3: ASSQDRGSLAQY
length: 12; J: TRBJ1-4; D: .; V: TRBV6-1; CDR3: ASSPEATNEKLF
length: 11; J: TRBJ1-5; D: TRBD1; V: TRBV5-5; CDR3: ASSLEGQGAQH
length: 13; J: TRBJ2-3; D: .; V: TRBV5-6; CDR3: ASSSFRQGTDTQY
length: 13; J: TRBJ1-1; D: .; V: TRBV7-3; CDR3: ASSLTGGVNTEAF
length: 10; J: TRBJ1-5; D: TRBD1; V: TRBV2; CDR3: ASSGPGTGEH
length: 12; J: TRBJ2-1; D: TRBD1; V: TRBV19; CDR3: ASIGTGRYNEQF
length: 13; J: TRBJ2-1; D: TRBD1; V: TRBV5-1; CDR3: ASSAGQGAYNEQF
length: 11; J: TRBJ1-1; D: .; V: TRBV7-9; CDR3: ASSLGGGREAF
length: 15; J: TRBJ2-3; D: TRBD2; V: TRBV4-1; CDR3: ASSQDPLAGYADTQY
length: 13; J: TRBJ2-3; D: TRBD1; V: TRBV5-5; CDR3: ASRPQGVPTDTQY
length: 11; J: TRBJ2-7; D: TRBD2; V: TRBV27; CDR3: ASRSGDSYEQY
length: 11; J: TRBJ1-1; D: .; V: TRBV7-3; CDR3: ASSADRNTEAF